This T cell receptor (beta chain) was found in a study of blood T cell repertoires in COVID-19. Whole-study context: Acute-phase and convalescent COVID-19 samples originated in the United States, Italy and Spain.

Clones were read by immunoSEQ multiplex PCR, and TCRdb kept only the in-frame ones, dropping some. The sample contains roughly 40,000 clones, nearly 90% of which appear only once. This clone was seen a handful of times. The CDR3 sequence is 15 residues long. CDR1 is MGHRA, CDR2 YSYEKL, per germline. Trimming removed 6 bases from V and 6 bases from J; junction bases left unmatched: 9. The chain links TRBV4-1 to TRBJ2-3; 10 nucleotides align to TRBD2. The sample consisted of peripheral blood. This TCR was recovered from a human donor in a cohort sampled during active COVID-19. As DNA, the CDR3 is TGCGCCAGCAGGAGACTAGCGGGCACCTCGGATACGCAGTATTTT. It is translated as CASRRLAGTSDTQYF.